Shown below are 10 T cell receptor beta chains from a single sample sequenced in a study of monozygotic twins with inflammatory bowel disease. TCRdb re-called the 5' RACE reads; one entry per CDR3 protein, DNA not given. The sample holds 200,000 to 250,000 distinct CDR3 sequences. The sequenced sample was blood. These receptors were collected from a human donor with ulcerative colitis or Crohn's disease, or a healthy co-twin of an affected twin (not recorded which).

The chain couples TRBV6-6 to TRBJ1-1; TCRdb gives TRBD1 as the D gene, but with no DNA this cannot be confirmed. Germline values: CDR1 MNHNY, CDR2 SVGAGI (reference sequence). The CDR3 consists of 14 residues. Here the CDR3 reads CASSYLGQFIEAFF.

The chain combines TRBV7-6 with TRBJ2-5. This CDR3 is 15 amino acids long. Germline CDR1 is SGHVS and CDR2 is FNYEAQ. The CDR3 sequence is CASSLAFGFQETQYF. The whole variable domain, filled in from reference TRBV7-6 and TRBJ2-5, reads GAGVSQSPRYKVTKRGQDVALRCDPISGHVSLYWYRQALGQGPEFLTYFNYEAQQDKSGLPNDRFSAERPEGSISTLTIQRTEQRDSAMYRCASSLAFGFQETQYFGPGTRLLVL.

The V gene is TRBV5-1, the J gene TRBJ2-2; TCRdb calls TRBD1, which cannot be checked without DNA. Germline V gene sequence: CDR1 SGHRS, CDR2 YFSETQ. The CDR3 loop spans 16 amino acids. The CDR3 sequence: CASSFEGGPNTGELFF.

The chain links TRBV5-1 to TRBJ1-3. CDR3 size: 14 residues. The germline V gene has CDR1 SGHRS and CDR2 YFSETQ. This CDR3 is CASSWDIAGNTIYF.

The chain links TRBV12-5 to TRBJ1-1; without DNA, the TCRdb call of TRBD1 cannot be checked. CDR3 length: 14 amino acids. The germline gives CDR1 LGHNT, CDR2 FRNRAP. The CDR3 loop is CASGSPTDNTEAFF. The full variable domain, in which reference TRBV12-5 and TRBJ1-1 provide the parts outside the CDR3, is DARVTQTPRHKVTEMGQEVTMRCQPILGHNTVFWYRQTMMQGLELLAYFRNRAPLDDSGMPKDRFSAEMPDATLATLKIQPSEPRDSAVYFCASGSPTDNTEAFFGQGTRLTVV.

This chain uses TRBV4-1 with TRBJ2-3; TCRdb's D gene call, TRBD2, goes unchecked for lack of DNA. The CDR3 contains 18 residues. Germline V gene lookup returns CDR1 MGHRA and CDR2 YSYEKL. CDR3: CASSQGPPGTPGGDTQYF.

The genes are TRBV4-1 and TRBJ2-1; the TRBD2 assignment by TCRdb is unverifiable without DNA. CDR1 and CDR2 (germline): MGHRA, YSYEKL. The CDR3 loop spans 17 amino acids. This CDR3 is CASSQDSGTSGYNEQFF.

CDR3 in amino acids: CASSYSMAADGYTF. The chain uses TRBV6-5 and TRBJ1-2. The V gene's germline CDR1 is MNHEY and CDR2 SVGAGI. The CDR3 totals 14 residues.

This chain connects TRBV12-3 or TRBV12-4 to TRBJ2-3. The CDR3 sequence is 16 residues long. CDR3 amino acids: CASSLVASWGTDTQYF.

The chain is built from TRBV7-6 and TRBJ1-1. This CDR3 comprises 15 residues. In germline, CDR1 is SGHVS, CDR2 FNYEAQ. The CDR3 loop reads CASSSGRAPRTEAFF.